Listed below are T cell receptor beta chains from one sample, sequenced in a study of blood T cell repertoires in COVID-19. Only in-frame clones appear in the TCRdb table, and some are missing; sequencing was by immunoSEQ multiplex PCR. The data contain more than 55,000 clones, 88% of them singletons. Sample: peripheral blood. Source of these receptors: a man aged 55 to 70 with acute or convalescent COVID-19. Both conserved end residues are part of each CDR3. D genes are given only for firm matches. Size is omitted from some rows. Given values are once, few, many or a class for expanded clones.

.	few	TRBV7-2	TRBJ1-1	CASRLLIGGVATEAFF	TGTGCCAGCAGGCTTCTAATTGGTGGAGTGGCCACTGAAGCTTTCTTT
.	.	TRBV2	TRBJ1-2	CARGQIMNYGYTF	TGTGCCAGGGGGCAGATAATGAACTATGGCTACACCTTC
TRBD1	few	TRBV19	TRBJ1-5	CASRLRDRDQPQHF	TGTGCCAGTAGGCTTCGGGACAGGGATCAGCCCCAGCATTTT
.	.	TRBV24-1	TRBJ1-1	CATSGRGSAEAFF	TGTGCCACCTCAGGGAGGGGTAGCGCTGAAGCTTTCTTT
TRBD1	.	TRBV2	TRBJ2-7	CASRVTGSNGEQYF	TGTGCCAGCAGGGTGACAGGGAGTAACGGCGAGCAGTACTTC
TRBD1	.	TRBV5-4	TRBJ2-6	CASSFTPTGGVGANVLTF	TGTGCCAGCAGCTTCACCCCGACAGGGGGTGTTGGGGCCAACGTCCTGACTTTC
TRBD2	.	TRBV4-2	TRBJ2-7	CASSPILAGGGEQYF	TGTGCCAGCAGCCCCATTCTAGCGGGAGGCGGGGAGCAGTACTTC
TRBD1	.	TRBV6-5	TRBJ1-5	CASRTGSQPQHF	TGTGCCAGCCGGACAGGCTCCCAGCCCCAGCATTTT
.	.	TRBV28	TRBJ2-1	CASSADRWGNEQFF	TGTGCCAGCAGCGCCGACAGGTGGGGCAATGAGCAGTTCTTC
TRBD1	.	TRBV14	TRBJ2-7	CASSQAGQGPSYEQYF	TGTGCCAGCAGCCAAGCCGGACAGGGCCCGAGCTACGAGCAGTACTTC
.	.	TRBV6-6	TRBJ1-1	CASSYSLENTEAFF	TGTGCCAGCAGTTACTCACTAGAGAACACTGAAGCTTTCTTT
TRBD1	.	TRBV5-1	TRBJ1-5	CASSLAGTGEYQPQHF	TGCGCCAGCAGCTTGGCCGGGACAGGAGAATATCAGCCCCAGCATTTT
TRBD1	.	TRBV6-4	TRBJ2-7	CASREGQGKLSGAYEQYF	TGTGCCAGCAGGGAGGGACAGGGTAAGCTCAGTGGGGCCTACGAGCAGTACTTC
.	.	TRBV28	TRBJ2-3	CASSLNGLPTDTQYF	TGTGCCAGCAGTTTAAATGGACTACCAACAGATACGCAGTATTTT
.	.	TRBV27	TRBJ1-1	CASSLGNRANTEAFF	TGTGCCAGCAGTTTAGGAAACAGGGCGAACACTGAAGCTTTCTTT
.	.	TRBV7-9	TRBJ2-3	CASSLASQGDTQYF	TGTGCCAGCAGCTTAGCGAGTCAGGGAGATACGCAGTATTTT
.	few	TRBV11-2	TRBJ2-1	CASSGQASASWYNEQFF	TGTGCCAGCAGCGGGCAGGCGTCGGCTAGCTGGTACAATGAGCAGTTCTTC
.	.	TRBV5-4	TRBJ2-1	CASGRGGSPYNEQFF	TGTGCCAGCGGCAGGGGCGGGAGCCCCTACAATGAGCAGTTCTTC
.	.	TRBV27	TRBJ2-1	CASSFRVSYNEQFF	TGTGCCAGCAGTTTTCGGGTCTCCTACAATGAGCAGTTCTTC
.	.	TRBV28	TRBJ2-1	CASRPTSSHEQFF	TGTGCCAGCAGACCGACTAGTTCCCATGAGCAGTTCTTC
.	.	TRBV21-1	TRBJ1-1	CASSNANRAGDTEAFF	TGTGCCAGCAGCAACGCCAATAGGGCAGGGGACACTGAAGCTTTCTTT
TRBD2	.	TRBV5-1	TRBJ2-7	CASSPSGFIEQYF	TGCGCCAGCAGCCCTAGCGGTTTTATAGAGCAGTACTTC
.	.	TRBV28	TRBJ2-1	CASSYPGLNNEQFF	TGTGCCAGCAGCTACCCGGGTCTCAACAATGAGCAGTTCTTC
.	.	TRBV5-1	TRBJ1-2	CASRDSINYGYTF	TGCGCCAGCAGGGACAGTATCAACTATGGCTACACCTTC
TRBD2	.	TRBV18	TRBJ2-2	CASSPGSGMGTGELFF	TGTGCCAGCTCACCAGGGAGCGGGATGGGCACCGGGGAGCTGTTTTTT
TRBD1	.	TRBV6-5	TRBJ2-3	CASIGTGSRDDTQYF	TGTGCCAGCATAGGGACAGGGTCCCGCGATGATACGCAGTATTTT
.	.	TRBV5-1	TRBJ1-3	CASKEDPTAGNTIYF	TGCGCCAGCAAAGAGGATCCGACTGCTGGAAACACCATATATTTT
TRBD2	.	TRBV7-9	TRBJ2-3	CASMGGGRDTDTQYF	TGTGCCAGCATGGGTGGCGGGAGGGACACAGATACGCAGTATTTT
.	.	TRBV29-1	TRBJ2-7	CSVGPQGGNEQYF	TGCAGCGTTGGTCCCCAGGGGGGCAACGAGCAGTACTTC
TRBD2	.	TRBV3-1/TRBV3-2	TRBJ2-7	CASSPPSGTSYEQYF	TGTGCCAGCAGCCCCCCTAGCGGGACCTCCTACGAGCAGTACTTC
TRBD1	.	TRBV28	TRBJ1-5	CASRGTGGGNQPQHF	TGTGCCAGCAGGGGGACAGGAGGGGGCAATCAGCCCCAGCATTTT
TRBD1	.	TRBV29-1	TRBJ2-3	CSVEGTGVADTQYF	TGCAGCGTTGAAGGGACAGGGGTGGCAGATACGCAGTATTTT
.	.	TRBV18	TRBJ2-3	CASSPKARTDTQYF	TGTGCCAGCTCGCCTAAAGCCCGAACAGATACGCAGTATTTT
.	.	TRBV7-3	TRBJ2-2	CASSLQGYSNTGELFF	TGTGCCAGCAGCTTACAGGGATACTCGAACACCGGGGAGCTGTTTTTT
.	.	TRBV29-1	TRBJ2-3	CSVALGLASTDTQYF	TGCAGCGTGGCCCTGGGACTTGCTAGCACAGATACGCAGTATTTT
.	few	TRBV7-2	TRBJ2-1	CASSLTAGSYNEQFF	TGTGCCAGCAGCTTAACGGCAGGTTCCTACAATGAGCAGTTCTTC
TRBD2	.	TRBV10-2	TRBJ2-7	CASSMPTLKASGRGDEQYF	TGCGCCAGCAGCATGCCGACTCTGAAGGCTAGCGGGAGGGGCGACGAGCAGTACTTC
TRBD1	few	TRBV29-1	TRBJ1-5	CSVAASTGDNQPQHF	TGCAGCGTCGCTGCTAGTACAGGGGACAATCAGCCCCAGCATTTT
TRBD2	.	TRBV3-1/TRBV3-2	TRBJ2-5	CASSLLGGGQETQYF	TGTGCCAGCAGCCTCTTGGGCGGGGGCCAAGAGACCCAGTACTTC
TRBD1	.	TRBV28	TRBJ1-3	CASSGTGTNTIYF	TGTGCCAGCAGTGGGACAGGGACAAACACCATATATTTT
.	.	TRBV10-3	TRBJ1-2	CAISEGGSDGYTF	TGTGCCATCAGTGAAGGGGGTTCGGATGGCTACACCTTC
TRBD2	few	TRBV2	TRBJ2-2	CASSEGGLAVNTGELFF	TGTGCCAGCAGTGAGGGAGGGCTAGCGGTAAACACCGGGGAGCTGTTTTTT
TRBD1	.	TRBV5-1	TRBJ1-6	CASSPGQANSPLHF	TGCGCCAGCAGCCCCGGACAGGCCAATTCACCCCTCCACTTT
TRBD2	once	TRBV3-1/TRBV3-2	TRBJ2-1	CASAELAGVGQFF	TGTGCCAGCGCGGAGCTAGCGGGAGTTGGGCAGTTCTTC
.	.	TRBV2	TRBJ1-2	CASSEGPGYGYTF	TGTGCCAGCAGTGAGGGGCCTGGCTATGGCTACACCTTC
.	.	TRBV28	TRBJ2-3	CASSPTADLRSTDTQYF	TGTGCCAGCAGCCCTACGGCGGATCTGAGGAGCACAGATACGCAGTATTTT
.	once	TRBV4-1	TRBJ1-3	CASSQEGVANTIYF	TGCGCCAGCAGCCAAGAAGGGGTCGCGAACACCATATATTTT
.	.	TRBV19	TRBJ2-2	CASSTLGVGELFF	TGTGCCAGTAGTACGCTAGGGGTCGGGGAGCTGTTTTTT
TRBD2	.	TRBV20-1	TRBJ2-3	CSASGRGSVTDTQYF	TGCAGTGCTAGTGGGCGGGGGTCAGTAACAGATACGCAGTATTTT
.	.	TRBV2	TRBJ2-3	CASSIQTSPDTQYF	TGTGCCAGCAGCATACAAACTAGCCCAGATACGCAGTATTTT
TRBD1	.	TRBV9	TRBJ2-2	CASSAGTGNGELFF	TGTGCCAGCAGCGCCGGGACAGGCAATGGGGAGCTGTTTTTT
TRBD2	.	TRBV5-1	TRBJ2-7	CASRGSSGASSYEQYF	TGCGCCAGCAGGGGATCTAGCGGCGCGAGCTCCTACGAGCAGTACTTC
TRBD2	.	TRBV15	TRBJ2-5	CATSRASGIQETQYF	TGTGCCACCAGCAGAGCTAGCGGAATACAAGAGACCCAGTACTTC